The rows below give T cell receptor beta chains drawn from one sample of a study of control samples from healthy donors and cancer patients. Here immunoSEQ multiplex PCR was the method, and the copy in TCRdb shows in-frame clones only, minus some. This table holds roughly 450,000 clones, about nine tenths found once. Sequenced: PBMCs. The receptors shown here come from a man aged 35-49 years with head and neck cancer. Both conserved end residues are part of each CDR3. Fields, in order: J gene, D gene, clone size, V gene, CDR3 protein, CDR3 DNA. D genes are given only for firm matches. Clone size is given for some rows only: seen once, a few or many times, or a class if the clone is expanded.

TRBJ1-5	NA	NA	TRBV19	CASSFWDKSNQPQHF	TGTGCCAGTAGTTTTTGGGACAAGAGCAATCAGCCCCAGCATTTT
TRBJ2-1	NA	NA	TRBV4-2	CASSQEGGPSSYNEQFF	TGTGCCAGCAGCCAAGAGGGAGGACCCTCCTCCTACAATGAGCAGTTCTTC
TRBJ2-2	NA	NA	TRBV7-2	CASSSALPGELFF	TGTGCCAGCAGCTCGGCCCTCCCCGGGGAGCTGTTTTTT
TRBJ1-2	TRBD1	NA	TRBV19	CASSITGTGRDGYTF	TGTGCCAGTAGCATAACCGGGACAGGACGCGATGGCTACACCTTC
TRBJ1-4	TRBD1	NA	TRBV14	CASSQEGQDTTNEKLFF	TGTGCCAGCAGCCAAGAGGGACAGGACACAACTAATGAAAAACTGTTTTTT
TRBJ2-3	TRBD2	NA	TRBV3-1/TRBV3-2	CASSQSYAGGTQYF	TGTGCCAGCAGCCAAAGCTACGCGGGGGGTACGCAGTATTTT
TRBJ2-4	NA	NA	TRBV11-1	CASSLTNLGQRDF	TGTGCCAGCAGCTTAACTAACCTGGGACAGCGGGACTTC
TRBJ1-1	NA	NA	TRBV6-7	CASSPSQGSLRAEAFF	TGTGCCAGCAGTCCTAGTCAGGGGAGCTTGCGGGCTGAAGCTTTCTTT
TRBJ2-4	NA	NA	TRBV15	CATSGRQAPVAKNIQYF	TGTGCCACCAGCGGAAGACAGGCGCCCGTAGCCAAAAACATTCAGTACTTC
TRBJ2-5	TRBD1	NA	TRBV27	CASSPYNSTGLETQYF	TGTGCCAGCAGTCCCTACAACTCGACAGGGCTAGAGACCCAGTACTTC
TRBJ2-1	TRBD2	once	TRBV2	CASPQPTSGSSYNEQFF	TGTGCCAGCCCCCAACCCACTAGCGGGAGCTCCTACAATGAGCAGTTCTTC
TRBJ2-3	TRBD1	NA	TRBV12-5	CASGLTGVTDTQYF	TGTGCTAGTGGTCTTACAGGGGTGACAGATACGCAGTATTTT
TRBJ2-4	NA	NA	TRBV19	CASSPAKNIQYF	TGTGCCAGTAGTCCAGCCAAAAACATTCAGTACTTC
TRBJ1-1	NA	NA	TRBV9	CASSVRRGTEAFF	TGTGCCAGCAGCGTCAGGAGGGGCACTGAAGCTTTCTTT
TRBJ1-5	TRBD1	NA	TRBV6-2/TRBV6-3	CASRQGAAQPQHF	TGTGCCAGCCGCCAGGGGGCGGCTCAGCCCCAGCATTTT
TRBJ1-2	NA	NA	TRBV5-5	CASSLEKTYGYTF	TGTGCCAGCAGCTTAGAGAAAACCTATGGCTACACCTTC
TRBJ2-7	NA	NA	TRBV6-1	CASSEAQATGLYEQYF	TGTGCCAGCAGTGAAGCGCAAGCGACGGGGCTCTACGAGCAGTACTTC
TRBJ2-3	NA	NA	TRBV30	CAWSVGRSTDTQYF	TGTGCCTGGAGTGTTGGCCGAAGCACAGATACGCAGTATTTT
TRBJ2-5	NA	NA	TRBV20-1	CSASVEETQYF	TGCAGTGCTAGCGTTGAAGAGACCCAGTACTTC
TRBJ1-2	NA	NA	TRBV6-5	CASSYIPHYGYTF	TGTGCCAGCAGTTACATTCCCCACTATGGCTACACCTTC
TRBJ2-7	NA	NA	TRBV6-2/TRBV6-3	CASSYTRGLPLYYEQYF	TGTGCCAGCAGTTACACCCGGGGACTGCCCCTTTACTACGAGCAGTACTTC
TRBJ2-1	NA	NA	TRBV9	CASSVASDEQFF	TGTGCCAGCAGCGTAGCAAGCGATGAGCAGTTCTTC
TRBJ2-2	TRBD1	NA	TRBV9	CASSGQGAGTGELFF	TGTGCCAGCAGCGGACAGGGGGCGGGCACCGGGGAGCTGTTTTTT
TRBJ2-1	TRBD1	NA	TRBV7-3	CASSSPGTGDGNEQFF	TGTGCCAGCAGCTCACCCGGGACAGGGGATGGCAATGAGCAGTTCTTC
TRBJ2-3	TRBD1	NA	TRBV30	CALRQGPNTDTQYF	TGTGCCTTACGACAGGGGCCAAACACAGATACGCAGTATTTT
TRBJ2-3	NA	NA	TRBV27	CASSYFLGASTDTQYF	TGTGCCAGCAGTTACTTCCTCGGGGCTAGCACAGATACGCAGTATTTT
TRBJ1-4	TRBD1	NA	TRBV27	CASSFDRAREKLFF	TGTGCCAGCAGTTTCGACAGGGCGAGGGAAAAACTGTTTTTT
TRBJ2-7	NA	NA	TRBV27	CASSRGNYEQYF	TGTGCCAGCAGCCGCGGGAACTACGAGCAGTACTTC
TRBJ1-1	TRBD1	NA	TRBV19	CAIRTGGVGNTEAFF	TGTGCCATCAGGACAGGGGGCGTCGGGAACACTGAAGCTTTCTTT
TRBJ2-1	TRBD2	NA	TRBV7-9	CASSLRTGLAGVVYEQFF	TGTGCCAGCAGCTTAAGGACGGGACTAGCGGGAGTAGTCTATGAGCAGTTCTTC
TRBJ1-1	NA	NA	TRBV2	CASSARGTGTEAFF	TGTGCCAGCAGTGCTAGGGGAACGGGGACTGAAGCTTTCTTT
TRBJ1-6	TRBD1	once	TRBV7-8	CASSVWPQDREGVSNSPLHF	TGTGCCAGCAGCGTGTGGCCCCAAGACAGGGAAGGGGTAAGCAATTCACCCCTCCACTTT
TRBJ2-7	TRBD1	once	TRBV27	CASSQIGTEPYEQYF	TGTGCCAGCAGCCAGATCGGGACAGAACCCTACGAGCAGTACTTC
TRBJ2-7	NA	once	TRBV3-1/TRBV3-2	CASSQVEASYEQYF	TGTGCCAGCAGCCAAGTGGAAGCTTCCTACGAGCAGTACTTC
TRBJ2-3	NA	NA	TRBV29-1	CSVSPSGRTDTQYF	TGCAGCGTTAGCCCCTCAGGGCGCACAGATACGCAGTATTTT
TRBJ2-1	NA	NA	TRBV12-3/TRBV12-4	CASSLTGNNEQFF	TGTGCCAGCAGTTTGACAGGAAACAATGAGCAGTTCTTC
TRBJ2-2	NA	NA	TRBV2	CASSLLVGELFF	TGTGCCAGCAGTCTCCTTGTTGGGGAGCTGTTTTTT
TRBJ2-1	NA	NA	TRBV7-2	CASSLGRLNEQFF	TGTGCCAGCAGCTTAGGACGGCTTAATGAGCAGTTCTTC
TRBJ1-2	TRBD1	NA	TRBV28	CASRGRQGREYGYTF	TGTGCCAGCAGGGGTAGACAGGGGCGAGAGTATGGCTACACCTTC
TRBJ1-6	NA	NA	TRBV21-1	CASSTWPRGYSPLHF	TGTGCCAGCAGCACCTGGCCCAGGGGTTATTCACCCCTCCACTTT
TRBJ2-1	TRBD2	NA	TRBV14	CASSQSTPGLGYNEQFF	TGTGCCAGCAGCCAATCGACACCCGGACTAGGATACAATGAGCAGTTCTTC
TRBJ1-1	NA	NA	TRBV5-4	CASSLGRNTEAFF	TGTGCCAGCAGCTTGGGCAGGAACACTGAAGCTTTCTTT
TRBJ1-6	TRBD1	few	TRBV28	CASGWETGLHF	TGTGCCAGCGGCTGGGAGACAGGGCTCCACTTT
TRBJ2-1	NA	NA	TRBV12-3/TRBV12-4	CASSLQGNEQFF	TGTGCCAGCAGTTTACAAGGCAATGAGCAGTTCTTC
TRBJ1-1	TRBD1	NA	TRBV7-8	CASSLGQGDRGNTEAFF	TGTGCCAGCAGCTTAGGACAGGGTGACCGGGGGAACACTGAAGCTTTCTTT
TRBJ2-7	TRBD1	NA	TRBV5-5	CASSPRWDRVYEQYF	TGTGCCAGCAGCCCCAGGTGGGACAGGGTCTACGAGCAGTACTTC
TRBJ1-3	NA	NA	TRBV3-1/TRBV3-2	CASSQGQRPSGNTIYF	TGTGCCAGCAGCCAAGGACAGCGTCCTTCTGGAAACACCATATATTTT
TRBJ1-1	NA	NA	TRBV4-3	CASSQAGIGGAEAFF	TGCGCCAGCAGCCAAGCGGGTATAGGGGGTGCTGAAGCTTTCTTT
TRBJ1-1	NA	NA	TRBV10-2	CASSESTISGYEAFF	TGCGCCAGCAGTGAGTCGACTATTTCGGGCTATGAAGCTTTCTTT
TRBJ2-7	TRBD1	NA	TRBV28	CASSPGQGAYEQYF	TGTGCCAGCAGTCCGGGGCAGGGGGCCTACGAGCAGTACTTC
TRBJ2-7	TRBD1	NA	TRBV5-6	CASSPGTGAYEQYF	TGTGCCAGCAGCCCGGGGACAGGGGCATACGAGCAGTACTTC
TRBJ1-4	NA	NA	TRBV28	CASSLNAGSNEKLFF	TGTGCCAGCAGTTTAAACGCAGGATCTAATGAAAAACTGTTTTTT
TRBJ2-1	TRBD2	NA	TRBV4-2	CASSQDLGRLAAYNEQFF	TGTGCCAGCAGCCAAGATCTTGGGCGTCTAGCGGCCTACAATGAGCAGTTCTTC
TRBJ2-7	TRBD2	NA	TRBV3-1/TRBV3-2	CASSGIGLAGREQYF	TGTGCCAGCAGCGGAATAGGACTAGCGGGGCGCGAGCAGTACTTC
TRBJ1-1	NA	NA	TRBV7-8	CASSPVRRENTEAFF	TGTGCCAGCAGCCCGGTTCGGAGGGAGAACACTGAAGCTTTCTTT
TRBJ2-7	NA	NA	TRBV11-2	CASSLGQLSSYEQYF	TGTGCCAGCAGCTTAGGGCAGCTGAGCTCCTACGAGCAGTACTTC
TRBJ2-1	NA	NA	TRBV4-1	CASSHLLRGRYNEQFF	TGCGCCAGCAGCCACCTTCTCAGGGGGAGGTACAATGAGCAGTTCTTC
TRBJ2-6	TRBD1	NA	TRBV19	CASSTSGGVDGANVLTF	TGTGCCAGTAGTACCTCAGGGGGCGTTGATGGGGCCAACGTCCTGACTTTC
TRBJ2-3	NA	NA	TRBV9	CASSVGDGDTQYF	TGTGCCAGCAGCGTAGGGGACGGAGATACGCAGTATTTT